The TCR beta chain under discussion was sequenced for a study of sequential checkpoint blockade in melanoma. Turning to the study itself: Arm A got nivolumab then ipilimumab; arm B the reverse, 1:1. Each arm's sequence ended with maintenance nivolumab.

The data were produced by immunoSEQ multiplex PCR, yet TCRdb's version contains in-frame clones alone and is incomplete. The sample lists around 15,000 clones; less than 55% were seen once. This CDR3 region has 15 residues. CDR1 and CDR2 from the germline V gene are SGHTA and FQGNSA. J gave up 3 bases and V 4 bases, and 5 bases lay outside the gene matches. Treatment denoted: randomized to nivolumab then ipilimumab (arm A) or the reverse (arm B). Live CD3+CD8+ CD19− CD56− cells were sorted from PBMCs. Sequencing was performed on CD8+ T cells sorted from blood (inferred from file names), taken from a patient given nivolumab and ipilimumab in sequence. This receptor was taken from a human donor with melanoma. This chain connects TRBV7-2 to TRBJ2-3; 9 bases map to TRBD2. The CDR3 region is CASSSVLAGTDTQYF. CDR3 coding DNA: TGTGCCAGCAGCTCCGTCCTAGCGGGAACAGATACGCAGTATTTT. Supplemented by reference TRBV7-2 and TRBJ2-3, the full variable domain reads GAGVSQSPSNKVTEKGKDVELRCDPISGHTALYWYRQSLGQGLEFLIYFQGNSAPDKSGLPSDRFSAERTGGSVSTLTIQRTQQEDSAVYLCASSSVLAGTDTQYFGPGTRLTVL.